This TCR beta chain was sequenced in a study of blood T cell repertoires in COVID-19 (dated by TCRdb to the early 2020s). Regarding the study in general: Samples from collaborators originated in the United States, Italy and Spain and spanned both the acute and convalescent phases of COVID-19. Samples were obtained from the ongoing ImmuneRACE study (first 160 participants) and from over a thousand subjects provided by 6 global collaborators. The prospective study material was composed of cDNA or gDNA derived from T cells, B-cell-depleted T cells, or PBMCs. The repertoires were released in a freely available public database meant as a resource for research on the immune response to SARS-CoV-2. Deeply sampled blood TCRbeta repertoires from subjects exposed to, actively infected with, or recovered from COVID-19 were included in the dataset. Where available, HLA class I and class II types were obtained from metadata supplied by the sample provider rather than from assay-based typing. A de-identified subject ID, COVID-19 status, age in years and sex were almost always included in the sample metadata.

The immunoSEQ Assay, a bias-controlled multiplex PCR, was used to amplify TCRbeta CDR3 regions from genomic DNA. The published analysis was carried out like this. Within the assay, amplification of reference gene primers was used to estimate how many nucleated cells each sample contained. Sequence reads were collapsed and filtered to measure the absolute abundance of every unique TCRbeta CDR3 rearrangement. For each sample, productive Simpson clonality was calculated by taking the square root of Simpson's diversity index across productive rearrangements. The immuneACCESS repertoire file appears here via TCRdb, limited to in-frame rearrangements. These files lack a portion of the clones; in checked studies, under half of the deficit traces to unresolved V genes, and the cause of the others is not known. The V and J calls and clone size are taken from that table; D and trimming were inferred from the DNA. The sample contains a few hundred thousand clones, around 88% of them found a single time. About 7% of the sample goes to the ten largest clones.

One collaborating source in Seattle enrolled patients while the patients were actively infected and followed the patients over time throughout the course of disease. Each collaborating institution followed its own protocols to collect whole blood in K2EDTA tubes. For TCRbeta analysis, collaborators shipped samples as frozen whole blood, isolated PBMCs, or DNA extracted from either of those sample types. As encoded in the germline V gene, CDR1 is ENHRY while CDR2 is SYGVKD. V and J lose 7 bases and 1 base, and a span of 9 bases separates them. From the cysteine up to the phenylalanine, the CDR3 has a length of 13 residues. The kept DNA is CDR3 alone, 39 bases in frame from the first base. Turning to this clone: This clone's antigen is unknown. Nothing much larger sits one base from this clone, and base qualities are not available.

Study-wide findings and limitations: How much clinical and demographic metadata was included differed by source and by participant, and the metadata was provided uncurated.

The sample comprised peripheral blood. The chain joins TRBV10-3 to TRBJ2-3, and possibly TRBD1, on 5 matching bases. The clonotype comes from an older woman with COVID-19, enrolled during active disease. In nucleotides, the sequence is TGTGCCATCACAGGGCCTGGCACAGATACGCAGTATTTT. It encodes CAITGPGTDTQYF.